This T cell receptor (beta chain) was obtained from a study of prognosis after radiotherapy for stage I lung cancer. On CT and PET/CT, all patients were node-negative, and none had prior chemotherapy, radiotherapy or other malignancies. By two-round multiplex PCR, the TCR beta CDR3 was amplified from genomic DNA. Primers targeting each individual TRBV and TRBJ gene were applied in first-round PCR. In TCRdb, the multiplex PCR reads were re-called with MiXCR into one record per CDR3 protein. The profile shows 13,000 or so distinct CDR3 sequences, approximately 53% of them singletons. Germline lookup yields CDR1 SEHNR and CDR2 FQNEAQ (reference sequence). The CDR3 is 17 amino acids. Regarding this clonotype: At one end the junction does not follow the germline gene, possibly because of a read error.

This clonotype originated in a donor over 45 with non-small cell lung cancer. The chain employs TRBV7-9 and TRBJ2-2, with D possibly being TRBD2 (6 bases). The source material was PBMCs, sampled before or after stereotactic body radiation therapy (not recorded which). This CDR3 reads CASSLAWRCVSTGGLFF. DNA of the CDR3: TGTGCCAGCAGCTTAGCTTGGCGGTGCGTGAGCACCGGGGGGCTGTTTTTT.